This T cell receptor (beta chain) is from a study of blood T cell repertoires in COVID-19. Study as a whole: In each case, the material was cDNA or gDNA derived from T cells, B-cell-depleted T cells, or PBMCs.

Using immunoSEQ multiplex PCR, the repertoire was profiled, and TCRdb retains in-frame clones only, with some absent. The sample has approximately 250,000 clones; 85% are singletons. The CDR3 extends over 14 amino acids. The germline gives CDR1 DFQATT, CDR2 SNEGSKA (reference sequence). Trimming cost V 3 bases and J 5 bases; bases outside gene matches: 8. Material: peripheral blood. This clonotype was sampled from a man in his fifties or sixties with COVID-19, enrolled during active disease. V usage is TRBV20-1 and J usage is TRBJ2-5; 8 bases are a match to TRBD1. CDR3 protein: CSASRQGAWETQYF. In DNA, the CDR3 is TGCAGTGCTAGTCGGCAGGGGGCATGGGAGACCCAGTACTTC.